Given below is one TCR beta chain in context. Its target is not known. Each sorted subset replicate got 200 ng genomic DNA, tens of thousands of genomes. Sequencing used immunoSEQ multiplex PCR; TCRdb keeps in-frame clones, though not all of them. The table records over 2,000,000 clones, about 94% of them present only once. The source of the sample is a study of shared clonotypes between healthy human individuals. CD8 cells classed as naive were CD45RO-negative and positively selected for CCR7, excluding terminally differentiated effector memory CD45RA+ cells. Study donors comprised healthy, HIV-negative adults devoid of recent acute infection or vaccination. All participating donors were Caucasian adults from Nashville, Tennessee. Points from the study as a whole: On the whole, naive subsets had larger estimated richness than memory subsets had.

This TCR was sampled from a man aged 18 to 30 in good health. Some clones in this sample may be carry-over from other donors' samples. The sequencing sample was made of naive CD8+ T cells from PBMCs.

The CDR3: CASSLGQGITYEQYF. Here the CDR3 DNA reads TGTGCCAGCAGTTTGGGACAGGGGATTACCTACGAGCAGTACTTC. The chain recombines TRBV28 with TRBJ2-7; the match to TRBD1 covers 10 bases. Germline V gene lookup returns CDR1 MDHEN and CDR2 SYDVKM. Germline trimming cut 3 bases from V and 2 bases from J; bases unmatched to any gene: 4. CDR3 size: 15 residues.